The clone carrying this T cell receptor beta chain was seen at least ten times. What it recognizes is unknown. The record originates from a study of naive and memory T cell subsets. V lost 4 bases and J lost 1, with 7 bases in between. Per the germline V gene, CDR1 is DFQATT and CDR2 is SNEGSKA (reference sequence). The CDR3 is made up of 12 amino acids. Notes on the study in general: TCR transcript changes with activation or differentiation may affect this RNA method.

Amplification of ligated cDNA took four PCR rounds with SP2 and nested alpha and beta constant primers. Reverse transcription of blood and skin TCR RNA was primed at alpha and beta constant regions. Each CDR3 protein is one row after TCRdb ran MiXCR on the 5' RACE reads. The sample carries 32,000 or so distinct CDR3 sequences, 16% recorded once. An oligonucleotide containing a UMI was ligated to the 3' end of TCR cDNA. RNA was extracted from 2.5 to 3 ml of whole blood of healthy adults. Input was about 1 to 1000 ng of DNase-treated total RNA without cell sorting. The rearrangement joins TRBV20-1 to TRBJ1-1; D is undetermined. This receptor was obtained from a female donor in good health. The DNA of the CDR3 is TGCAGTGCTACAGGAGGGAACACTGAAGCTTTCTTT. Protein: CSATGGNTEAFF.